The 19 T cell receptor beta chains presented below share a single source sample, sequenced in a study of T cells after yellow fever vaccination. TCRdb fed the 5' RACE reads into MiXCR, producing one record per CDR3 protein. This sample carries almost 600,000 distinct CDR3 sequences, approximately 13% of them seen once, and the ten largest clones take over 11%. The sequencing here drew on PBMCs, taken on the day of the yellow fever booster vaccination. Every receptor here comes from a man aged 30 to 45 who received the YFV17D yellow fever vaccine.

This clonotype appeared a few times. The gene calls are TRBV21-1 and TRBJ2-4; the table calls TRBD2, which could not be checked here. TRBV21-1 is a pseudogene locus. The CDR3 is 17 residues long. Written as DNA, the CDR3 is TGTGCCAGCAGCAAAGAGGGTAGCGGGAGGGTAAAAAACATTCAGTACTTC. Encoded protein: CASSKEGSGRVKNIQYF.

V usage is TRBV20-1 and J usage is TRBJ2-7; TRBD2 agrees at 8 bases. This CDR3 spans 13 amino acids. The ends lost 7 bases at V and 5 bases at J; junction bases unmatched: 10. Per germline, CDR1 DFQATT and CDR2 SNEGSKA (reference sequence). The CDR3 coding sequence is TGCAGTGTCCAGACTAGCGTCGGCCACGAGCAGTACTTC. This gives the protein CSVQTSVGHEQYF.

This clonotype came up once. This chain uses TRBV29-1 with TRBJ2-7, with D possibly TRBD1 on 6 matching bases. V shed 7 bases and J shed 2 bases, with 18 bases lying between them. This CDR3 has 14 amino acids. CDR1 and CDR2 (germline): SQVTM, ANQGSEA. The DNA for the CDR3 is TGCAGCGCCTGGACAGCCAATATGCCCTACGAGCAGTACTTC. Protein sequence: CSAWTANMPYEQYF.

V usage is TRBV28 and J usage is TRBJ1-4; no reliable D call. This CDR3 has 14 amino acids. Germline CDR1 reads MDHEN; CDR2 reads SYDVKM. V lost 5 bases and J lost 8, with 15 bases in between. Here the CDR3 DNA reads TGTGCCAGCAGTAAAGGCCAGGTTCGGGAAAAACTGTTTTTT. As protein: CASSKGQVREKLFF.

This clonotype appeared a few times. The rearrangement links TRBV7-6 to TRBJ2-1; TRBD1 agrees at 9 bases. Per germline, CDR1 SGHVS and CDR2 FNYEAQ. This CDR3 comprises 15 residues. Trimming at V came to 6 bases and at J to 6 bases, leaving 9 bases not matched to a gene. CDR3 sequence reads: CASSRTGGAVNEQFF. Written as DNA, the CDR3 is TGTGCCAGCAGTCGTACAGGGGGCGCAGTCAATGAGCAGTTCTTC.

The chain links TRBV27 to TRBJ2-1, with 12 positions matching TRBD2. The V and J ends lost 0 bases and 1 base, in that order; junction bases with no gene match: 7. The length of the CDR3 is 19 residues. Germline lookup yields CDR1 MNHEY and CDR2 SMNVEV (reference sequence). The CDR3 spells CASSLSGTSGWGSYNEQFF. The DNA for the CDR3 is TGTGCCAGCAGTTTATCCGGGACTAGCGGGTGGGGATCCTACAATGAGCAGTTCTTC.

V gene TRBV7-9 combines with J gene TRBJ1-2, with D uncertain. CDR1 and CDR2 (germline): SEHNR, FQNEAQ (reference sequence). With 1 base removed from V and 8 bases from J, the gap between germline ends came to 11 bases. The CDR3 runs 13 residues. CDR3 in amino acids: CASSLDPFPGYTF. The CDR3 nucleotides read TGTGCCAGCAGCTTAGATCCTTTCCCCGGCTACACCTTC.

The chain uses TRBV5-1 and TRBJ2-2, with D possibly being TRBD1 (6 bases). V lost 4 bases to trimming and J lost 7 bases, with 11 bases between them. CDR3 size: 13 residues. The V gene's germline CDR1 is SGHRS and CDR2 YFSETQ. The CDR3 region is CASSLGQHGELFF. The CDR3 DNA reads as TGCGCCAGCAGCCTAGGACAGCACGGGGAGCTGTTTTTT.

This chain links TRBV12-3 or TRBV12-4 with TRBJ1-1; 8 nucleotides line up with TRBD1. Trimming removed 5 bases from V and 0 bases from J; junction bases left unmatched: 11. CDR3 size: 17 residues. The CDR3 nucleotides read TGTGCCAGCAGTCCCTCCCAGGGGGCTTTTCTGAACACTGAAGCTTTCTTT. It encodes CASSPSQGAFLNTEAFF.

V is TRBV5-1 and J is TRBJ2-2; 10 bases map to TRBD2. With 4 bases clipped from V and 7 bases from J, the junction kept 13 bases outside the gene matches. Germline lookup yields CDR1 SGHRS and CDR2 YFSETQ. This CDR3 contains 17 residues. The chain's CDR3 is CASSMGQLAGVVGELFF. The CDR3, as DNA: TGCGCCAGCAGCATGGGACAGCTAGCGGGAGTGGTCGGGGAGCTGTTTTTT.

In its sample, this clonotype was seen many times. V gene TRBV5-6 combines with J gene TRBJ2-3, with D possibly TRBD1 on 6 matching bases. The ends were cut back, 2 bases at V and 6 bases at J, with 19 bases in the middle. This CDR3 comprises 16 residues. Looked up from germline, CDR1 is SGHDT and CDR2 is YYEEEE. Written as DNA, the CDR3 is TGTGCCAGCAGCTTTGGAAGGTCTTGGGGGCCCGATACGCAGTATTTT. Its protein is CASSFGRSWGPDTQYF.

The CDR3 region has the DNA TGCGCCAGCAGCTTGGCCCCACCCATGAACACTGAAGCTTTCTTT. Protein: CASSLAPPMNTEAFF. V usage is TRBV5-1 and J usage is TRBJ1-1; D ambiguous. Trimming shortened V by 0 bases and J by 0 bases, and 9 bases separated the two germline ends. Germline V CDR1 and CDR2: SGHRS, YFSETQ. The CDR3 is 15 amino acids.

The table lists this clonotype with many counts. J is TRBJ2-1 and V is TRBV20-1; 7 nucleotides agree with TRBD1. The CDR3 has 11 amino acids. Germline V CDR1 and CDR2: DFQATT, SNEGSKA (reference sequence). This chain's CDR3 is CGTGTDNEQFF. The CDR3 DNA sequence: TGCGGGACCGGGACAGACAATGAGCAGTTCTTC.

This clonotype was seen a few times. This sequence joins TRBV5-6 and TRBJ2-2; D ambiguous. CDR1 is SGHDT and CDR2 is YYEEEE in the germline V gene. V lost 2 bases to trimming and J lost 5 bases, with 10 bases between them. The CDR3 runs to 14 residues. CDR3 loop: CASSFAMPTGELFF. The DNA of the CDR3 is TGTGCCAGCAGCTTTGCTATGCCAACCGGGGAGCTGTTTTTT. The complete variable domain, with remaining parts taken from reference TRBV5-6 and TRBJ2-2, reads DAGVTQSPTHLIKTRGQQVTLRCSPKSGHDTVSWYQQALGQGPQFIFQYYEEEERQRGNFPDRFSGHQFPNYSSELNVNALLLGDSALYLCASSFAMPTGELFFGEGSRLTVL.

J is TRBJ2-7 and V is TRBV7-2, with 8 bases lining up with TRBD1. The CDR3 covers 16 residues. Germline V gene data show CDR1 as SGHTA and CDR2 as FQGNSA. V was pared by 0 bases and J by 7 bases, with 11 bases of the junction left unmatched. The CDR3 spells CASSLASGRGLGEQYF. CDR3 sequence (DNA): TGTGCCAGCAGCTTAGCTTCTGGCAGGGGGCTTGGGGAGCAGTACTTC.

This chain joins TRBV12-3 or TRBV12-4 and TRBJ2-3; 12 nucleotides match TRBD2. The CDR3 covers 14 residues. V lost 6 bases and J lost 9; bases outside the gene matches: 7. The CDR3 nucleotides are TGTGCCAGCAGCTACCGGACTAGCGGGATAACGCAGTATTTT. This gives the protein CASSYRTSGITQYF.

Many counts were recorded for this clonotype. This chain joins TRBV28 and TRBJ2-2; 13 positions agree with TRBD2. This CDR3 spans 17 amino acids. Trimming removed 4 bases from V and 3 bases from J; junction bases left unmatched: 5. Germline CDR1 is MDHEN and CDR2 is SYDVKM. The CDR3 loop reads CASSSGLAGDHTGELFF. DNA for the CDR3: TGTGCCAGCAGTTCCGGACTAGCGGGAGACCACACCGGGGAGCTGTTTTTT.

This sequence joins TRBV3-1 and TRBJ2-1, with 13 positions matching TRBD2. With V trimmed by 4 bases and J by 6 bases, 9 bases remained unmatched. The CDR3 is made up of 17 amino acids. The V gene's germline CDR1 is LGHDT and CDR2 YNNKEL (reference sequence). CDR3 DNA: TGTGCCAGCAGCCGGAAAACGGGACTAGCGGGAAGCAATGAGCAGTTCTTC. Amino acid sequence: CASSRKTGLAGSNEQFF.

This clonotype was recorded at least ten times. The chain has TRBV7-2 and TRBJ2-3; a weak D match, TRBD1 (5 bases). This CDR3 comprises 15 residues. Germline V gives CDR1 SGHTA, CDR2 FQGNSA. Trimming took 5 bases from V and 2 from J, leaving 14 bases between them. CDR3 in amino acids: CASSLRQYDTDTQYF. The CDR3 DNA sequence: TGTGCCAGCAGCCTCCGACAGTACGACACAGATACGCAGTATTTT. The full variable domain, in which reference TRBV7-2 and TRBJ2-3 provide the parts outside the CDR3, is GAGVSQSPSNKVTEKGKDVELRCDPISGHTALYWYRQSLGQGLEFLIYFQGNSAPDKSGLPSDRFSAERTGGSVSTLTIQRTQQEDSAVYLCASSLRQYDTDTQYFGPGTRLTVL.